The TCR beta chain described here comes from a study of tumor and adjacent non-tumor tissue in lung cancer (dated by TCRdb to 2017 to 2018). Background on the whole study: By cancer type, the cohort comprised 12 adenocarcinoma patients, a couple of squamous cell carcinoma patients and 1 small cell lung cancer patient. Over 25 paired specimens, one tumor and one normal lung sample per patient, were profiled by TCRbeta CDR3 sequencing. The 15 or so patients were aged about 30 to 80 years, included ten or so men and 5 women, and had TNM stage I to III disease. In total, sequencing yielded over 95 million productive TCRbeta reads, which works out to an average of around 3.9 million reads per sample. Using bulk TCRbeta repertoires from under 17 lung cancer patients, the study set lung tumor tissue side by side with matched distant non-tumor lung tissue. Overall study results and their limits: With only approximately 16 patients in the cohort, the authors noted that larger samples and more detailed clinical data are needed. TCR diversity (inverse Simpson) was significantly higher in tumor than in normal lung tissue (around 450 vs 150, P = 0.0075, Mann-Whitney U test). Significantly higher TCR diversity was found in younger patients, and higher tumor TCR diversity was associated with shorter overall and disease-free survival. The sequencing platform is not named in the methods, and unique molecular identifiers are not mentioned. Peripheral blood was not sequenced, so blood TCRbeta repertoires in these lung cancer patients were not examined. In normal lung, the top 100 clones accounted for a significantly larger cumulative share of the repertoire than in tumor tissue.

Bulk unsorted tissue served as the source for RNA extraction, and RNA quality was assessed using a NanoDrop ND-1000 and an Agilent 2100. Newly diagnosed lung cancer patients without prior chemotherapy who had been admitted for thoracic surgery in China between August and November 2014 were enrolled as donors. Anyone who had undergone radiotherapy or chemotherapy before, or who had another cancer at the same time, was left out of the study. Surgical tissue pieces of roughly 1-2 cm3 were preserved in RNAlater solution and stored at -80 °C until use. The germline V gene sets CDR1 to LGHNA and CDR2 to YNFKEQ. The CDR3 covers 16 residues, taking in both the cysteine and the phenylalanine. Kept here is only the CDR3 DNA, which spans 48 bases and is read in frame from base 1. With respect to this clonotype: The specificity of this receptor is unknown. The junction does not match germline at one end; this may be a read error.

Library preparation used multiplex PCR. The reads were generated on an Illumina HiSeq 2500. TCRbeta libraries were constructed through three rounds of nested PCR with primers (Table S4) according to protocols modified from ARM-PCR. Before sequencing, PCR products in the 200-500 bp range were cut out of the gel and cleaned up using the QIAquick gel extraction kit. Per the authors' processing: Reads were cleaned with Trimmomatic, merged with FLASH into complete CDR3 sequences, and assigned to V(D)J germline segments with MiTCR. Clonal diversity was calculated as the inverse Simpson's index using VDJtools. In-frame sequences lacking a premature stop codon were counted as productive reads. TCRdb reran the public reads through fastp at Q25 and MiXCR, keeping productive beta chains. Rows with one shared CDR3 protein collapse into an entry with the most common genes and DNA. It is TCRdb's table, rather than the study itself, that gives the V and J calls and clone size. This sample is represented by 75,000 to 80,000 distinct CDR3 sequences; 80% of them were singletons. The ten top clones hold about 14% of the sample.

The specimen was lung tumor tissue. The chain is made from TRBV4-2 and TRBJ2-3; 5 matching bases give a weak D call of TRBD2. The clonotype originates from a woman between 50 and 59 years old with non-small cell lung cancer. This receptor has the CDR3 CASSQASWEYPDKQYF. The DNA sequence is TGTGCTAGCAGCCAAGCTTCGTGGGAGTACCCGGATAAGCAGTATTTT.